The rows below give T cell receptor beta chains drawn from one sample of a study of blood T cells in healthy people across ages. TCRdb called the 5' RACE reads again in MiXCR, with one record for every CDR3 protein. The profile shows about 930,000 distinct CDR3 sequences, 25% to 30% of them singletons. These data also formed part of another study, on T cells of mothers and their children.

The sample comprised blood. The receptors here all came from a woman aged 35 to 49 in good health. CDR3s include the opening cysteine and the closing phenylalanine or tryptophan. The D gene is left open where the match is weak. Size values are once, few and many counts, or a class for expanded clones, and some rows have none.

NA	TRBV4-2	NA	TRBJ2-3	TGTACCAGCAGCCAAGAGTGGGATACGCAGTATTTT	CTSSQEWDTQYF
TRBD1	TRBV6-6	NA	TRBJ1-2	TGTGCCAGCACCACCTCAGGGGGTGGCTACACCTTC	CASTTSGGGYTF
NA	TRBV28	NA	TRBJ1-2	TGTGCCAGCAGCCGGGATGAAGGCTACACCTTC	CASSRDEGYTF
TRBD2	TRBV4-1	many	TRBJ2-7	TGCGCCAGCAGCCCGGGACTAGCGGCGGTCTACGAGCAGTACTTC	CASSPGLAAVYEQYF
NA	TRBV30	NA	TRBJ1-2	TGTGCCTGGAGTTTCACGTCCGGCGGTTCTGACACCTTC	CAWSFTSGGSDTF
TRBD2	TRBV7-6	NA	TRBJ2-7	TGTGCCAGCAGCCCATCTAGCGGGGCCGTGGGTGACGAGCAGTACTTC	CASSPSSGAVGDEQYF
NA	TRBV3-1	NA	TRBJ2-1	TGTGCCAGCAGCCAAGCAGGGCGGGATGAGCAGTTCTTC	CASSQAGRDEQFF
NA	TRBV6-5	NA	TRBJ1-4	TGTGCCAGCAGTTCGTCAGGGGTAACTGAAAAACTGTTTTTT	CASSSSGVTEKLFF
NA	TRBV18	many	TRBJ2-5	TGTGCCAGCTCACCGGGACATTCGGAGACCCAGTACTTC	CASSPGHSETQYF
TRBD2	TRBV18	few	TRBJ2-7	TGTGCCAGCTCACCAGCTAGCGGGTCCTACGAGCAGTACTTC	CASSPASGSYEQYF
NA	TRBV2	NA	TRBJ2-7	TGTGCCAGCAGTGAATTGGCCGAGCAGTACTTC	CASSELAEQYF
TRBD1	TRBV5-1	few	TRBJ1-1	TGCGCCAGCAGCTTTAGAGGGGGCGTAGACACTGAAGCTTTCTTT	CASSFRGGVDTEAFF
TRBD2	TRBV5-1	NA	TRBJ2-7	TGCGCCAGCAGCTTCCTAGCGGGAGCCTACGAGCAGTACTTC	CASSFLAGAYEQYF
TRBD1	TRBV7-9	few	TRBJ2-5	TGTGCCAGCAGCCCCCAGACCGGGACAGGGCCACCGACCCAGTACTTC	CASSPQTGTGPPTQYF
NA	TRBV7-2	many	TRBJ2-7	TGTGCCAGCAGCTTTAGACAGGACTACGAGCAGTACTTC	CASSFRQDYEQYF
TRBD1	TRBV11-2	NA	TRBJ2-1	TGTGCCAGCACCCACGGGGACAGCTCGCATGAGCAGTTCTTC	CASTHGDSSHEQFF
NA	TRBV6-6	NA	TRBJ1-1	TGTGCCACTTTGACTCAACCGAACACTGAAGCTTTCTTT	CATLTQPNTEAFF
NA	TRBV29-1	once	TRBJ2-2	TGCAGCGTTGGGGCAACAGGGAATACCGGGGAGCTGTTTTTT	CSVGATGNTGELFF
NA	TRBV3-1	NA	TRBJ1-3	TGTGCCAACAGCCTCAGGGATTCGGGAAACACCATATATTTT	CANSLRDSGNTIYF
NA	TRBV5-1	NA	TRBJ1-2	TGCGCCAGCAGCTTGGGGGACAAAAATAACTATGGCTACACCTTC	CASSLGDKNNYGYTF
TRBD1	TRBV5-1	NA	TRBJ2-5	TGCGCCAGCAGCTTAACCGGGACAGGGACCAAGACCCAGTACTTC	CASSLTGTGTKTQYF
NA	TRBV20-1	NA	TRBJ2-7	TGCAGTGCTAGGGCCCGACCTAGCGACTCCTACGAGCAGTACTTC	CSARARPSDSYEQYF
NA	TRBV12-3/TRBV12-4	NA	TRBJ2-7	TGTGCCAGCAGGCCGCCGGCTGGGGACGAGCAGTACTTC	CASRPPAGDEQYF
NA	TRBV6-1	few	TRBJ1-2	TGTGCCAGCAGTGAATCCTTCAACTATGGCTACACCTTC	CASSESFNYGYTF
NA	TRBV7-6	NA	TRBJ1-1	TGTGCCAGCAGCTTAGGGGCAGGACTGAACACTGAAGCTTTCTTT	CASSLGAGLNTEAFF
NA	TRBV21-1	few	TRBJ2-4	TGTGCCAGCAGCAAAGGTGACAGATTAGCCAAAAACATTCAGTACTTC	CASSKGDRLAKNIQYF
TRBD1	TRBV7-2	few	TRBJ2-2	TGTGCCAGCACCAACACAGGGGGCGGAACCGGGGAGCTGTTTTTT	CASTNTGGGTGELFF
NA	TRBV12-3/TRBV12-4	NA	TRBJ1-5	TGTGCCAGCAGTTTAAACCCCCAGGCGAATAGCAATCAGCCCCAGCATTTT	CASSLNPQANSNQPQHF
TRBD2	TRBV4-3	NA	TRBJ2-5	TGCGCCAGCAGCCAAGATTATGGACTAGCGGGGAAAGAGACCCAGTACTTC	CASSQDYGLAGKETQYF
TRBD2	TRBV13	many	TRBJ2-7	TGTGCCAGCAGAGCGCGGGGGAACTACGAGCAGTACTTC	CASRARGNYEQYF
NA	TRBV13	NA	TRBJ2-5	TGTGCCAGCAGCTTACGCTACTTTTCGCCGTACTTC	CASSLRYFSPYF
TRBD1	TRBV10-3	few	TRBJ1-4	TGTGCCACCAGTGAGTCCCCCGACAGGGGCGGTGAAAAACTGTTTTTT	CATSESPDRGGEKLFF
NA	TRBV7-9	NA	TRBJ2-1	TGTGCCAGCAGCTTAATGAGAACAGGGAAGTTCTTC	CASSLMRTGKFF
TRBD1	TRBV20-1	many	TRBJ2-7	TGCAGTGCCACCGGGACAGTCTTCAAGCAGTACTTC	CSATGTVFKQYF
NA	TRBV7-2	NA	TRBJ1-2	TGTGCCAGCAGCCCACAAGGAAAAGGGGGGCGCTATGGCTACACCTTC	CASSPQGKGGRYGYTF
NA	TRBV7-2	NA	TRBJ2-2	TGTGCCAGCAGCTTCTCCCGAGGGGGGACCACGACCGGGGAGCTGTTTTTT	CASSFSRGGTTTGELFF
NA	TRBV11-2	many	TRBJ2-7	TGTGCCAGCAGCCTCCAACCCCCAGAGCAGTACTTC	CASSLQPPEQYF
TRBD2	TRBV2	NA	TRBJ2-4	TGTGTCAGCAGGGGGACTAGCGGGAAAAACATTCAGTACTTC	CVSRGTSGKNIQYF
NA	TRBV28	NA	TRBJ2-3	TGTGCCAGCAGTTTAAAGCGTGATACGCAGTATTTT	CASSLKRDTQYF
NA	TRBV29-1	many	TRBJ2-3	TGCAGCGGAAAACAGGCAGATACGCAGTATTTT	CSGKQADTQYF
TRBD1	TRBV9	NA	TRBJ2-7	TGTGCCAGCAGCGAATCGGGACAGGGGGCTTGCTACGAGCAGTACTTC	CASSESGQGACYEQYF
NA	TRBV28	few	TRBJ1-5	TGTGCCAGTCGGGGACCGAGCAGTCAGCCCCAGCATTTT	CASRGPSSQPQHF
NA	TRBV5-6	once	TRBJ2-7	TGTGCCAGCAACTTCCGGGGCTCCTACGAGCAGTACTTC	CASNFRGSYEQYF
TRBD1	TRBV6-5	many	TRBJ2-1	TGTGCCAGCAGAAGTCCCGGGACAGGGGTAAACAATGAGCAGTTCTTC	CASRSPGTGVNNEQFF
NA	TRBV3-1	NA	TRBJ2-5	TGTGCCAGCGGCCAGGCCGCCAGCTGGCCGTACTTC	CASGQAASWPYF
NA	TRBV5-1	NA	TRBJ1-1	TGCGCCAGCAGCTTGGGGCCTGGTGAAGTTTTCTTT	CASSLGPGEVFF
NA	TRBV4-1	NA	TRBJ2-3	TGCGCCAGCAGCCAAACTGGACGAACTAGCACAGATACGCAGTATTTT	CASSQTGRTSTDTQYF
NA	TRBV18	NA	TRBJ2-7	TGTGCCAGCTCCCCACTCGTAAGCTCCGGGTTTGAGCAGTACTTC	CASSPLVSSGFEQYF
NA	TRBV3-1	NA	TRBJ2-7	TGTGCCAGCAGCCAAGCGGGGGTCCTCGTCTCCTACGAGCAGTACTTC	CASSQAGVLVSYEQYF
NA	TRBV2	NA	TRBJ2-7	TGTGCTAGCAGTGAAATGGGCTACGAGCAGTACTTC	CASSEMGYEQYF
TRBD2	TRBV4-3	many	TRBJ2-1	TGCGCCAGCAGCCGAATAACGGGGGGGGCCGACAATGAGCAGTTCTTC	CASSRITGGADNEQFF